These 16 T cell receptor beta chains originate from one sample sequenced in a study of cytomegalovirus exposure and HLA in healthy donors. Sequenced by immunoSEQ multiplex PCR; TCRdb stores in-frame clones only, minus some. The table records hundreds of thousands of clones, 65% to 85% of them present only once. Sequencing was done on a sample of PBMCs. These receptors all come from a woman between 25 and 40 years old in good health and CMV-seropositive.

V is TRBV28 and J is TRBJ2-3; 8 bases match TRBD1. From germline, CDR1 is MDHEN and CDR2 SYDVKM. V lost 5 bases, J lost 1 base, and 8 bases stayed unmatched. CDR3 size: 16 residues. The CDR3 here is CASSSRGRGGTDTQYF. CDR3 nucleotide sequence: TGTGCCAGCAGTAGCAGGGGGCGCGGTGGCACAGATACGCAGTATTTT.

This clone was picked up many times. The V gene is TRBV6-1, the J gene TRBJ1-5; weak D call: TRBD1 (6 bases). The CDR3 spans 13 residues. Trimming pared 7 bases from V and 3 bases from J, leaving 10 bases between. Germline loops: CDR1 MNHNS, CDR2 SASEGT. The CDR3 DNA reads TGTGCCAGCAACAGGGAAGTCAATCAGCCCCAGCATTTT. This codes for CASNREVNQPQHF.

This clone was recorded only once. The genes are TRBV6-5 and TRBJ1-1; D might be TRBD1 (5 bases). Trimming shortened V by 8 bases and J by 3 bases, and 13 bases separated the two germline ends. Germline values: CDR1 MNHEY, CDR2 SVGAGI. The CDR3 is made up of 13 amino acids. CDR3 sequence: CASHRKEDTEAFF. The CDR3 region has the DNA TGTGCCAGCCACAGGAAGGAGGACACTGAAGCTTTCTTT.

Only a few counts were recorded for this clone. This rearrangement joins TRBV5-5 to TRBJ2-3, with D possibly matching TRBD2 (6 bases). Trimming removed 1 base from V and 6 bases from J, with 15 bases in between. This CDR3 is 15 amino acids long. Germline V CDR1 and CDR2: SGHKS, YYEKEE (reference sequence). The CDR3, as DNA: TGTGCCAGCAGCTTGCGCCAGGGCCGGGGGGATACGCAGTATTTT. This translates into CASSLRQGRGDTQYF.

CDR3 in DNA: TGTGCCAGCAGCATGACTCGGGGCAGTCAGCCCCAGCATTTT. Amino acid sequence: CASSMTRGSQPQHF. The V call is TRBV28, the J call TRBJ1-5; a possible D gene is TRBD1 (5 bases). Per the germline V gene, CDR1 is MDHEN and CDR2 is SYDVKM. The CDR3 length is 14 residues. Deletions cut 6 bases from V and 6 bases from J, with 15 bases between.

The V and J genes are TRBV19 and TRBJ2-7, with D possibly being TRBD2 (6 bases). The CDR3 is 14 residues long. In germline, CDR1 is LNHDA, CDR2 SQIVND (reference sequence). V lost 10 bases and J lost 4, with 20 bases in between. The DNA of the CDR3 is TGTGCCACACGGTGGGGGGACGGAATTTACGAGCAGTACTTC. Its translation: CATRWGDGIYEQYF.

This clone was detected only once. This rearrangement joins TRBV29-1 to TRBJ2-3; TRBD2 is a possible D gene (6 bases). Per the germline V gene, CDR1 is SQVTM and CDR2 is ANQGSEA. Trimming removed 2 bases at V and 1 base at J, with 7 bases between. This CDR3 has 13 residues. CDR3 in amino acids: CSVERGGTDTQYF. The CDR3 coding sequence is TGCAGCGTTGAACGCGGGGGCACAGATACGCAGTATTTT.

V gene TRBV4-1 combines with J gene TRBJ2-7, with a weak D call TRBD2 (7 bases). The CDR3 is 14 amino acids. CDR1 and CDR2 from the germline V gene are MGHRA and YSYEKL. The V end was cut by 1 base, the J end by 2 bases, with 9 bases between. Here the CDR3 reads CASSQGGGPYEQYF. CDR3 in DNA: TGCGCCAGCAGCCAAGGGGGGGGGCCCTACGAGCAGTACTTC.

This chain uses TRBV28 with TRBJ2-7; D not certain. The CDR3 is made up of 12 amino acids. Between the trimmed V and J ends, which lost 6 bases and 1 base, there was a span of 7 bases. Germline CDR1 is MDHEN and CDR2 is SYDVKM. The CDR3, as DNA: TGTGCCAGCAGCTGGGATTCCTACGAGCAGTACTTC. Its protein is CASSWDSYEQYF.

The chain links TRBV6-5 to TRBJ2-7; D is perhaps TRBD1 or TRBD2 (5 bases each). This CDR3 is built from 13 residues. Looked up from germline, CDR1 is MNHEY and CDR2 is SVGAGI. V dropped 2 bases and J dropped 5 bases, with 10 bases sitting between them. The CDR3 DNA reads TGTGCCAGCAGTTACGGGACGTTGGACGAGCAGTACTTC. It is translated as CASSYGTLDEQYF.

A note on this clone: A junction boundary mismatches the germline segment, possibly from a read error. The rearrangement links TRBV29-1 to TRBJ1-4, with D hard to call. The germline V gene encodes CDR1 SQVTM and CDR2 ANQGSEA. The CDR3 length is 11 residues. CDR3 coding DNA: TGCAGCGTCGAAGGACGGGAAAAACTGTTTTTT. Translated: CSVEGREKLFF.

The chain is built from TRBV30 and TRBJ1-4; no reliable D call. The CDR3 consists of 16 residues. The germline V gene has CDR1 GTSNPN and CDR2 SVGIG (reference sequence). Trimming left V 2 bases short and J 5 bases short, with 18 bases between. CDR3 protein: CAWSQSYGNINEKLFF. The DNA for the CDR3 is TGTGCCTGGAGTCAGTCCTACGGTAACATCAATGAAAAACTGTTTTTT.

The V gene is TRBV5-6, the J gene TRBJ1-1; possible D gene TRBD1, 6 bases. V lost 4 bases, J lost 3 bases, and 22 bases lay in between. The CDR3 is 17 amino acids. Germline-derived CDR1 and CDR2 are SGHDT and YYEEEE. CDR3 sequence reads: CASSHQSGRGSYTEAFF. DNA of the CDR3: TGTGCCAGCAGCCACCAGAGCGGCAGGGGCTCCTACACTGAAGCTTTCTTT.

This clone was recorded a few times. This rearrangement joins TRBV7-8 to TRBJ2-7; 7 positions match TRBD2. The CDR3 has 15 amino acids. V was pared by 1 base and J by 0 bases, with 3 bases of the junction left unmatched. Looked up from germline, CDR1 is SGHVS and CDR2 is FQNEAQ. CDR3 sequence: CASSLGGTNSYEQYF. As DNA, the CDR3 is TGTGCCAGCAGCTTAGGGGGGACTAACTCCTACGAGCAGTACTTC.

The CDR3 bases are TGTGCCAGCAGTGACTCGGGACAAAACACCGGGGAGCTGTTTTTT. Protein product: CASSDSGQNTGELFF. The chain recombines TRBV6-4 with TRBJ2-2; TRBD1 is a possible D gene (6 bases). This CDR3 has 15 amino acids. V lost 0 bases and J 2 bases, leaving 7 bases between the germline ends. Germline-derived CDR1 and CDR2 are MRHNA and SNTAGT.

The V call is TRBV9, the J call TRBJ1-5, with 8 bases aligning to TRBD1. Germline V gives CDR1 SGDLS, CDR2 YYNGEE. The CDR3 is 17 amino acids. Losses at the gene ends were 2 bases for V and 7 bases for J; bases not matched to a gene: 14. The CDR3: CASSVGPGSGGDQPQHF. The CDR3 DNA follows: TGTGCCAGCAGCGTGGGTCCCGGATCAGGGGGCGACCAGCCCCAGCATTTT.